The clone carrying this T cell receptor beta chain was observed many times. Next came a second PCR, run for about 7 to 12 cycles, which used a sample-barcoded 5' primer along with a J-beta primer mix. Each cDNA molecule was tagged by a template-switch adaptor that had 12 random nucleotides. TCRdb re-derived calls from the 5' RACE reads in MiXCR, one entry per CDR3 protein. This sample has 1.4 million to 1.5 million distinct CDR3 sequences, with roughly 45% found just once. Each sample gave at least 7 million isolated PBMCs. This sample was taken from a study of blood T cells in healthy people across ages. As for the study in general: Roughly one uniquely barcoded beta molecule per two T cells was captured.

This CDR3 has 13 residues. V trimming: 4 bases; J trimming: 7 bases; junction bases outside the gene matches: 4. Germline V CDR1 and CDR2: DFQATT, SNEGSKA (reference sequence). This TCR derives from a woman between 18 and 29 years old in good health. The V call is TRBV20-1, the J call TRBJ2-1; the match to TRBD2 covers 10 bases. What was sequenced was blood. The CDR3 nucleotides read TGCAGTGCTAATGGACTAGCGGAGAATGAGCAGTTCTTC. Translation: CSANGLAENEQFF.